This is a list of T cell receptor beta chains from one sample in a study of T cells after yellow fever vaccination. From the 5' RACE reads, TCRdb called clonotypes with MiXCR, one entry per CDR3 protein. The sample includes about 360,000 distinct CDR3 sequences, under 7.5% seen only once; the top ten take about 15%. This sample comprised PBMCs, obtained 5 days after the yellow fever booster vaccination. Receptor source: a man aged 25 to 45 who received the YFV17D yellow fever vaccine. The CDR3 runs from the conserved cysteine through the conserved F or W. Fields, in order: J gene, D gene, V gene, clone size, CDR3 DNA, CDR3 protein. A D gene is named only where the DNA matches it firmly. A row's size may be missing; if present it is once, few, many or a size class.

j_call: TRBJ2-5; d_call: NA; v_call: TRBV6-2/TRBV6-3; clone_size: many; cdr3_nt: TGTGCCAGCAGTTACTCGACCGAGACCCAGTACTTC; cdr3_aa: CASSYSTETQYF
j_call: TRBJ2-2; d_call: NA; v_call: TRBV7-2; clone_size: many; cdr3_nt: TGTGCCAGCAGCTTAGGGCTAGTTGGGGAGCTGTTTTTT; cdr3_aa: CASSLGLVGELFF
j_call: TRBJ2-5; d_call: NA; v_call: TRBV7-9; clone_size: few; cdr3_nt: TGTGCCAGCAGCTTCGACAGCCAGAAGACCCAGTACTTC; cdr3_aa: CASSFDSQKTQYF
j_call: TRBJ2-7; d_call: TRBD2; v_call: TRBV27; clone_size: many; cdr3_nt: TGTGCCAGCAGTGACCGACTAGCAAGGAAGGACGAGCAGTACTTC; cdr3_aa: CASSDRLARKDEQYF
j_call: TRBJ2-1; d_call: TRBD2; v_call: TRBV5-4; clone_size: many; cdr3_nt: TGTGCCGGAACCAGCGGGATACACAATGAGCAGTTCTTC; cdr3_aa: CAGTSGIHNEQFF
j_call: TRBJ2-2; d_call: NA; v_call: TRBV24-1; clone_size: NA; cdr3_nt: TGTGCCACCAGTGATTTGCAATCAAGGGCCGGGGAGCTGTTTTTT; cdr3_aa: CATSDLQSRAGELFF
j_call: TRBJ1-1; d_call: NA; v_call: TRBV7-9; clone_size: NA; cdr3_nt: TGTGCCAGCGCCCCCGGAAGGGGCCAGAACACTGAAGCTTTCTTT; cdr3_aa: CASAPGRGQNTEAFF
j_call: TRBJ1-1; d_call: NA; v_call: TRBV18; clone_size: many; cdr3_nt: TGTGCCAGCTCACCGGGACCTTTGGCTGAAGCTTTCTTT; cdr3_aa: CASSPGPLAEAFF
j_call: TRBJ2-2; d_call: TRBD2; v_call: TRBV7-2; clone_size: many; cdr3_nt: TGTGCCAGCAGCCGAGGGCTAGCGGTCCCCGGGGAGCTGTTTTTT; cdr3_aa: CASSRGLAVPGELFF
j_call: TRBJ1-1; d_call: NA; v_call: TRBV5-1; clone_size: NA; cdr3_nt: TGCGCCAGCAGCTTGGATCCGAGGACGGGAACTGAAGCTTTCTTT; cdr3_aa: CASSLDPRTGTEAFF
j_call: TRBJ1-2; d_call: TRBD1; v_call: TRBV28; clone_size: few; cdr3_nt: TGTGCCAGCAGTTTAGCTGGGACAGGGGGCGAAAACTATGGCTACACCTTC; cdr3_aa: CASSLAGTGGENYGYTF
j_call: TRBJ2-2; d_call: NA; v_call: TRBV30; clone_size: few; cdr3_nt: TGTGCCTGGAGTGATCCCGGGGAGCTGTTTTTT; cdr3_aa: CAWSDPGELFF
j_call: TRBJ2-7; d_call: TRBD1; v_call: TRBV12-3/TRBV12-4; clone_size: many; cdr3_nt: TGTGCCAGCAGTTTAGAGCAGGGGGCTAAGGAGCAGTACTTC; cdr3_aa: CASSLEQGAKEQYF
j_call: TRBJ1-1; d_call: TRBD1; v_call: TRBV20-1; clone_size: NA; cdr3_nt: TGCAGTGCAGTTAACCCCGCAGGGGGCAGGCACACTGAAGCTTTCTTT; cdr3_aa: CSAVNPAGGRHTEAFF
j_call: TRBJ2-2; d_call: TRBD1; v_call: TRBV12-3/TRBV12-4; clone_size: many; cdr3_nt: TGTGCCAGCAGTCTCGGACAGGGGTCCTCCACCGGGGAGCTGTTTTTT; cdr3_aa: CASSLGQGSSTGELFF
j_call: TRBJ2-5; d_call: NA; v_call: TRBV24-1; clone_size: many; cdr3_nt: TGTGCCACCAGTGATTTGGAGCCAGGGGGGGCCAAAGAGACCCAGTACTTC; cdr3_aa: CATSDLEPGGAKETQYF
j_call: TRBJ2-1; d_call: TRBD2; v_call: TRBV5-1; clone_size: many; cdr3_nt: TGCGCCAGCAGCACGGGACTAGCGGGAGGGCCAGGCAATGAGCAGTTCTTC; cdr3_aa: CASSTGLAGGPGNEQFF
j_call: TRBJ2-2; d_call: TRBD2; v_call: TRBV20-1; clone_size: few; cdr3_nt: TGCAGTGCTAGACGAGAAGCGGGATTGAACACCGGGGAGCTGTTTTTT; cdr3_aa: CSARREAGLNTGELFF
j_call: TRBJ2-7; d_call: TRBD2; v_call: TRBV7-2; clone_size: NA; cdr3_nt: TGTGCCAGCAGAAAGACTAGCGGGACCTACGAGCAGTACTTC; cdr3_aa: CASRKTSGTYEQYF
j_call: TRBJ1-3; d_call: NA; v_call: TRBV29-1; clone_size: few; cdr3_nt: TGCAGCGTTGCAGGGATCAGAAACACCATATATTTT; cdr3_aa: CSVAGIRNTIYF
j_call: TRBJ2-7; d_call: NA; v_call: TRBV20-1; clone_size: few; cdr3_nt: TGCAGTGCTAGATCCATAGGACGCTTTCCCTACGAGCAGTACTTC; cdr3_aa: CSARSIGRFPYEQYF
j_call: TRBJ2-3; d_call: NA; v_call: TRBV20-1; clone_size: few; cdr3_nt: TGCAGTGCAAATAGCGCCGCGGATACGCAGTATTTT; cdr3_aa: CSANSAADTQYF
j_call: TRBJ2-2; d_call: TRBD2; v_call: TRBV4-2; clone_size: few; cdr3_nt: TGTGCCAGCAGCCAAGAGGGGACGGGAGGGCCCGGGGAGCTGTTTTTT; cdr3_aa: CASSQEGTGGPGELFF
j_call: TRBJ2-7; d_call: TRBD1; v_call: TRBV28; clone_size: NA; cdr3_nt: TGTGCCAGCAGTGCATACTTTCCGGGACAGGGGGTGTTCGTCGAGCAGAACTTC; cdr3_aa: CASSAYFPGQGVFVEQNF
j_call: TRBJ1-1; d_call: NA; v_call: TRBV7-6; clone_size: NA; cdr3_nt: TGTGCCAGCATAGGAAGAATGAACACTGAAGCTTTCTTT; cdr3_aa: CASIGRMNTEAFF
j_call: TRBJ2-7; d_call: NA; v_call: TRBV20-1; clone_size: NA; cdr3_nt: TGCTGTGCTAGAGATGGGTGGACCGACTACGAGCAGTACTTC; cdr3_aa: CCARDGWTDYEQYF
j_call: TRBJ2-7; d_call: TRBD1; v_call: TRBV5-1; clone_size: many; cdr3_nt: TGCGCCAGCAGCGTCGACAGGGTCCGAACCTACGAGCAGTACTTC; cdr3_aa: CASSVDRVRTYEQYF
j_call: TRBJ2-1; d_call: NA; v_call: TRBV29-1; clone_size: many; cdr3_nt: TGCAGCGTTGTCCCCGCTAGCTCCTACAATGAGCAGTTCTTC; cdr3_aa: CSVVPASSYNEQFF
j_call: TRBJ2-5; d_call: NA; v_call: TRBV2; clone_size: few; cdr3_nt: TGTGCCAGCGGACCGGGGCACTTACAAGAGACCCAGTACTTC; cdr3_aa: CASGPGHLQETQYF
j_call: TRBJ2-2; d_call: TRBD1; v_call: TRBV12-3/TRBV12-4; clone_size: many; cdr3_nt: TGTGCCAGCAGTCCGGACAGGATCGCCGGGGAGCTGTTTTTT; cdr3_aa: CASSPDRIAGELFF
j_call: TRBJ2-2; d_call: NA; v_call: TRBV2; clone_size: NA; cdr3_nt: TGTGCCAGAGATCGAGGGGAGGCAGGATCCGGGGAGCTGTTTTTT; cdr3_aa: CARDRGEAGSGELFF
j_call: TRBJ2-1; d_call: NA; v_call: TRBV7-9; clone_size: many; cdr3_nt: TGTGCCAGCAGTCGGACAGCTGCCTACAATGAGCAGTTCTTC; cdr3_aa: CASSRTAAYNEQFF
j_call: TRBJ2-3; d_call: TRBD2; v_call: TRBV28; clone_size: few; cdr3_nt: TGTGCCAGCAGCTCCGGGACTAGTCGAAATACGCAGTATTTT; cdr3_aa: CASSSGTSRNTQYF
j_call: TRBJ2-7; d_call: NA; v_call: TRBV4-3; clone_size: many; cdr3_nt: TGCGCCAGCAGCCCTCCGGGACGAATATACGAGCAGTACTTC; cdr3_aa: CASSPPGRIYEQYF
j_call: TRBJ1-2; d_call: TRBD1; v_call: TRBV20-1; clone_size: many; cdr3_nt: TGCAGTGCGAGACCGGGACAGGCACCCCCATACACCTTC; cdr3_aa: CSARPGQAPPYTF
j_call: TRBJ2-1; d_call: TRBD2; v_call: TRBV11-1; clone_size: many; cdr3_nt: TGTGCCAGCAGCTTCAGGACTAGCGGGAGCCTCTCCTACAATGAGCAGTTCTTC; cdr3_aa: CASSFRTSGSLSYNEQFF
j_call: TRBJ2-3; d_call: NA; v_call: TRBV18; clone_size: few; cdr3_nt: TGTGCCAGCTCACCAGCCTTCACAGATACGCAGTATTTT; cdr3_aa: CASSPAFTDTQYF
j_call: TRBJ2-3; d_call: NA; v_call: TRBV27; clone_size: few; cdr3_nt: TGTGCCAGCAGTCAAATATCGGGTGGGGATACGCAGTATTTT; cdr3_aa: CASSQISGGDTQYF
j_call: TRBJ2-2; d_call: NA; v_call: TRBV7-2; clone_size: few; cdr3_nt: TGTGCCAGCAGCCTAAGGGACATTCCCGGGGAGCTGTTTTTT; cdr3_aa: CASSLRDIPGELFF
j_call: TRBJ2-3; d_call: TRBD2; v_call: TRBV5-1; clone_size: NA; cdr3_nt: TGCGCCAGCAGCTTGAAGGTGGGAGGGCCGGTTGCAGATACGCAGTATTTT; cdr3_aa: CASSLKVGGPVADTQYF
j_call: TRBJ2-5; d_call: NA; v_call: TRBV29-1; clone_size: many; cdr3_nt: TGCAGCGTGGCCGGGACCCAAGAGACCCAGTACTTC; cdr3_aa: CSVAGTQETQYF
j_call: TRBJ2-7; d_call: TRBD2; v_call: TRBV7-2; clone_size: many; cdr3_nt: TGTGCCAGCAGTTGGACTAGCGGCTACGAGCAGTACTTC; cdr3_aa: CASSWTSGYEQYF
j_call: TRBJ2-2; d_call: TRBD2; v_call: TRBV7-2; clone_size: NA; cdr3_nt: TGTGCCAGCAGCTTAACCAGCGGGATTTTCCCCGGGGAGCTGTTTTTT; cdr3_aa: CASSLTSGIFPGELFF
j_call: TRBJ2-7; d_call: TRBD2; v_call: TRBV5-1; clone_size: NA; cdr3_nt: TGCGCCAGCAGCTTTCGTTGGCTAGCGGGGACTTCCTACGAGCAGTACTTC; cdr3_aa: CASSFRWLAGTSYEQYF
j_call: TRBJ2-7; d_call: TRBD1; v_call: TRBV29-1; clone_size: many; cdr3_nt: TGCAGCGCCGGACAGGGGTTGGCCTACGAGCAGTACTTC; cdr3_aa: CSAGQGLAYEQYF
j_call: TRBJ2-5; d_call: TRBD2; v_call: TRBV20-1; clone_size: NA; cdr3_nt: TGCAGTCTTAAACTAGCGGGGGAGACCCAGTACTTC; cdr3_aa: CSLKLAGETQYF
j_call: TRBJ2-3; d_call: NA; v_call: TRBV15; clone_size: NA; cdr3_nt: TGTGCCACCAGCAGAGTTTCGGGCTCAGATACGCAGTATTTT; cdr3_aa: CATSRVSGSDTQYF
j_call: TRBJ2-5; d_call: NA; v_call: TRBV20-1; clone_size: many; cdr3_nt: TGCAGTGCGCGTTTAGATGGGGAGACCCAGTACTTC; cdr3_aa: CSARLDGETQYF
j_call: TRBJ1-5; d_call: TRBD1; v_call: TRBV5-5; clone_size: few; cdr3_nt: TGTGCCAGCAGCTTGGGGACGGGACAGGGTGGAGGACAGCCCCAGCATTTT; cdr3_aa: CASSLGTGQGGGQPQHF
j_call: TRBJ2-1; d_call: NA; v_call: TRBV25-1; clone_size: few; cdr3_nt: TGTGCCAGCAGTGAACCAATGGGGAGCTCCTACAATGAGCAGTTCTTC; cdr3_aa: CASSEPMGSSYNEQFF
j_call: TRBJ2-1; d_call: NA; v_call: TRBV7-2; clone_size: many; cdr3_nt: TGTGCCAGCTTACGGGTGAACATGGACAATGAGCAGTTCTTC; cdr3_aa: CASLRVNMDNEQFF